The 21 T cell receptor beta chains presented below share a single source sample, sequenced in a study of T cell responses to AZD1222 COVID-19 vaccine. The method was immunoSEQ multiplex PCR; TCRdb's version includes in-frame clones alone and lacks a portion of them. The table shows tens of thousands of clones, with 80% to 90% occurring only once. The sequenced sample was peripheral blood, obtained 28 days after the second AZD1222 dose. All receptors come from an adult who received the AZD1222 COVID-19 vaccine.

The chain is built from TRBV7-6 and TRBJ2-7; 9 bases fit TRBD1. The length of the CDR3 is 14 residues. After removal of 5 bases from V and 6 bases from J, the junction contained 8 bases not matched to a gene. Germline lookup yields CDR1 SGHVS and CDR2 FNYEAQ. The CDR3 region is CASSQNRGLGEQYF. For the CDR3, the DNA is TGTGCCAGCAGCCAAAACAGGGGGCTGGGCGAGCAGTACTTC.

V is TRBV30 and J is TRBJ1-3, with D unclear. Trimming left V 5 bases short and J 0 bases short, with 14 bases between. Germline assignment: CDR1 GTSNPN and CDR2 SVGIG (reference sequence). The length of the CDR3 is 15 residues. CDR3 DNA sequence: TGTGCCTGGGCTAACCTGGCAGGCTCTGGAAACACCATATATTTT. This translates into CAWANLAGSGNTIYF. Complete variable domain (other parts from reference TRBV30 and TRBJ1-3): SQTIHQWPATLVQPVGSPLSLECTVEGTSNPNLYWYRQAAGRGLQLLFYSVGIGQISSEVPQNLSASRPQDRQFILSSKKLLLSDSGFYLCAWANLAGSGNTIYFGEGSWLTVV.

The V and J genes are TRBV3-1 (or the pseudogene TRBV3-2) and TRBJ1-2; maybe TRBD1 (6 bases). V lost 1 base and J lost 1, with 10 bases in between. Germline CDR1 LGHDT, CDR2 YNNKEL (reference sequence). This CDR3 comprises 15 residues. DNA of the CDR3: TGTGCCAGCAGCCAAGTGGGGGCTCATAACTATGGCTACACCTTC. Its protein is CASSQVGAHNYGYTF.

The rearrangement joins TRBV7-9 to TRBJ2-1; 9 positions match TRBD2. The CDR3 contains 17 residues. V lost 1 base, J lost 3 bases, and 7 bases stayed unmatched. Germline-derived CDR1 and CDR2 are SEHNR and FQNEAQ (reference sequence). The CDR3 nucleotides are TGTGCCAGCAGCTTAGGAGCGGGAGGTCGATTCTACAATGAGCAGTTCTTC. It is translated as CASSLGAGGRFYNEQFF.

The genes are TRBV6-4 and TRBJ2-1; weak D call: TRBD2 (5 bases). The length of the CDR3 is 13 residues. Germline V CDR1 and CDR2: MRHNA, SNTAGT. V was pared by 4 bases and J by 7 bases, with 11 bases between. The CDR3 DNA sequence: TGTGCCAGCAGTGGCTCGGAGCGGAATGAGCAGTTCTTC. This codes for CASSGSERNEQFF.

V and J are TRBV27 and TRBJ1-1, with a weak D call TRBD1 (5 bases). Per the germline V gene, CDR1 is MNHEY and CDR2 is SMNVEV (reference sequence). With 6 bases removed from V and 4 bases from J, the gap between germline ends came to 21 bases. CDR3 length: 16 residues. In DNA form, the CDR3 reads TGTGCCAGCAGCCGAGACAGTTCCCGAGAGGGCACTGAAGCTTTCTTT. Protein sequence: CASSRDSSREGTEAFF.

The CDR3 DNA sequence: TGTGCCTGGACACCCGGGACAGCTATAAACGGCTACACCTTC. Translating gives CAWTPGTAINGYTF. The chain links TRBV30 to TRBJ1-2; TRBD1 matches 7 bases. CDR3 size: 14 residues. Losses at the gene ends were 4 bases for V and 8 bases for J; bases not matched to a gene: 13. Germline lookup yields CDR1 GTSNPN and CDR2 SVGIG (reference sequence).

This clone has just a few counts. V usage is TRBV6-4 and J usage is TRBJ2-3; TRBD2 matches at 9 bases. This CDR3 has 15 residues. J gave up 2 bases and V 4 bases, and 4 bases lay outside the gene matches. The germline gives CDR1 MRHNA, CDR2 SNTAGT. DNA for the CDR3: TGTGCCAGCAGTGTCACTAGCGGGTCCACAGATACGCAGTATTTT. It yields the protein CASSVTSGSTDTQYF.

The J gene is TRBJ2-2, the V gene TRBV7-2; D not certain. The V and J ends lost 5 bases and 0 bases respectively, with 10 bases between them. Looked up from germline, CDR1 is SGHTA and CDR2 is FQGNSA. The CDR3 has 15 residues. The DNA of the CDR3 is TGTGCCAGCAGCCCCCGTCGGACGAACACCGGGGAGCTGTTTTTT. It yields the protein CASSPRRTNTGELFF.

The CDR3 bases are TGTGCCAGCAGCTACCGACGGGACACTGAAGCTTTCTTT. It yields the protein CASSYRRDTEAFF. The chain couples TRBV7-9 to TRBJ1-1; no reliable D call. The ends were cut back, 4 bases at V and 3 bases at J, with 9 bases in the middle. The CDR3 extends over 13 amino acids. CDR1 and CDR2 from the germline V gene are SEHNR and FQNEAQ (reference sequence).

The genes are TRBV2 and TRBJ2-7; 9 nucleotides align to TRBD1. Per germline, CDR1 SNHLY and CDR2 FYNNEI. The V gene end was trimmed by 4 bases and the J gene end by 6 bases; junction bases not matched to a gene: 4. The CDR3 runs 13 residues. The CDR3 region is CASSGDRAGEQYF. CDR3 bases: TGTGCCAGCAGTGGGGACAGGGCGGGCGAGCAGTACTTC.

The rearrangement uses TRBV27 and TRBJ1-6; D is ambiguous. V gave up 3 bases and J gave up 0 bases, with 6 bases separating them. This CDR3 region has 15 residues. CDR1 is MNHEY, CDR2 SMNVEV, per germline (reference sequence). The CDR3 DNA is TGTGCCAGCAGTTTGGGTTCCTCCTATAATTCACCCCTCCACTTT. It codes for CASSLGSSYNSPLHF.

The chain uses TRBV6-5 and TRBJ2-3; 12 bases map to TRBD2. CDR1 and CDR2 (germline): MNHEY, SVGAGI. The CDR3 has 15 amino acids. The J segment lost 4 bases and the V segment lost 9 bases, leaving 8 bases of the junction unmatched. In DNA form, the CDR3 reads TGTGCCAGTGAGACTAGCGGGAGTGTGCCAGATACGCAGTATTTT. Encoded protein: CASETSGSVPDTQYF.

The chain couples TRBV19 to TRBJ1-5; D gene ambiguous. CDR1 and CDR2 (germline): LNHDA, SQIVND (reference sequence). Trimming removed 10 bases from V and 0 bases from J, with 13 bases in between. The CDR3 totals 14 residues. The CDR3 is CATADGFSNQPQHF. Written as DNA, the CDR3 is TGTGCCACCGCGGACGGATTTAGCAATCAGCCCCAGCATTTT.

This chain links TRBV2 with TRBJ1-1, with D hard to call. The germline V gene has CDR1 SNHLY and CDR2 FYNNEI. V was pared by 2 bases and J by 3 bases, with 7 bases between. The CDR3 sequence is 13 residues long. The CDR3: CASSENSYTEAFF. CDR3 in DNA: TGTGCCAGCAGTGAAAACAGTTACACTGAAGCTTTCTTT.

This rearrangement joins TRBV19 to TRBJ2-2; D is perhaps TRBD1 (6 bases). The CDR3 spans 15 residues. Germline loops: CDR1 LNHDA, CDR2 SQIVND (reference sequence). V was pared by 0 bases and J by 4 bases, with 9 bases between. The CDR3 here is CASSIDRGGTGELFF. The CDR3 DNA is TGTGCCAGTAGTATAGACAGGGGTGGCACCGGGGAGCTGTTTTTT.

This sequence joins TRBV5-1 and TRBJ1-2, with no clear D. CDR3 size: 13 residues. Deletions cut 0 bases from V and 4 bases from J, with 7 bases between. CDR1 and CDR2 from the germline V gene are SGHRS and YFSETQ. The CDR3 is CASSLGTGYGYTF. In DNA, the CDR3 is TGCGCCAGCAGCTTGGGCACGGGCTATGGCTACACCTTC.

The chain employs TRBV7-2 and TRBJ1-2; TRBD1 aligns across 8 bases. The V gene end was trimmed by 1 base and the J gene end by 5 bases; junction bases not matched to a gene: 9. Looked up from germline, CDR1 is SGHTA and CDR2 is FQGNSA. CDR3 size: 16 residues. CDR3 in amino acids: CASSLVGQGEFYGYTF. The CDR3 region has the DNA TGTGCCAGCAGCTTAGTTGGACAGGGAGAATTTTATGGCTACACCTTC. Combining the CDR3 with reference TRBV7-2 and TRBJ1-2 gives the whole variable domain GAGVSQSPSNKVTEKGKDVELRCDPISGHTALYWYRQSLGQGLEFLIYFQGNSAPDKSGLPSDRFSAERTGGSVSTLTIQRTQQEDSAVYLCASSLVGQGEFYGYTFGSGTRLTVV.

The V call is TRBV27, the J call TRBJ1-1; no definite D call. The ends were cut back, 6 bases at V and 1 base at J, with 18 bases in the middle. In germline, CDR1 is MNHEY, CDR2 SMNVEV (reference sequence). The CDR3 has 16 residues. DNA for the CDR3: TGTGCCAGCAGCGATTCAAAAGACCCTTGGAACACTGAAGCTTTCTTT. It yields the protein CASSDSKDPWNTEAFF.

The chain combines TRBV19 with TRBJ1-1, with 7 bases lining up with TRBD1. The germline CDR1 and CDR2 sequences are LNHDA and SQIVND (reference sequence). The J segment lost 8 bases and the V segment lost 4 bases, leaving 10 bases of the junction unmatched. CDR3 length: 14 residues. The CDR3 bases are TGTGCCAGTAGTACGCTACACAGGGGCGTAGAAGCTTTCTTT. It codes for CASSTLHRGVEAFF.

This clone was seen just once. This rearrangement joins TRBV27 to TRBJ1-4; the D is unclear. V was pared by 5 bases and J by 8 bases, with 12 bases between. The germline V gene encodes CDR1 MNHEY and CDR2 SMNVEV (reference sequence). This CDR3 has 13 residues. The CDR3 loop reads CASSPRAVEKLFF. CDR3 nucleotides: TGTGCCAGCAGTCCCCGGGCTGTGGAAAAACTGTTTTTT.